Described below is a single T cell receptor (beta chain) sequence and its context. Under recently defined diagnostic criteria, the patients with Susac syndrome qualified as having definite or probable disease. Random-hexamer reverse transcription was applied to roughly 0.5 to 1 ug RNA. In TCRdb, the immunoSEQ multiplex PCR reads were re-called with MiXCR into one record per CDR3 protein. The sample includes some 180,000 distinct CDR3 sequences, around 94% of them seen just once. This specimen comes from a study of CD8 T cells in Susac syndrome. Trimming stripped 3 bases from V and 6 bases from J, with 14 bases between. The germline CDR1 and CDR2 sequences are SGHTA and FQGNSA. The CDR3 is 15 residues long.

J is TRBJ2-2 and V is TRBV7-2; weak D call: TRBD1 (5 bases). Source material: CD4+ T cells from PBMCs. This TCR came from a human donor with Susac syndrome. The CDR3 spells CASSFQGSLAGELFF. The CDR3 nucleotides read TGTGCCAGCAGCTTTCAGGGATCGTTAGCCGGGGAGCTGTTTTTT.